The 9 T cell receptor beta chains presented below share a single source sample, sequenced in a study of PD-L1 blockade in urothelial cancer. Repertoires were generated with immunoSEQ multiplex PCR, while TCRdb's copy carries only in-frame clones and drops some. Seen here are over 65,000 clones, approximately 81% observed once, and the top ten hold 4.7%. Source: PBMCs, taken around atezolizumab (anti-PD-L1) treatment. The origin of the receptors is a man between 65 and 85 years old with urothelial cancer.

J is TRBJ2-7 and V is TRBV27, with 12 bases that match TRBD2. This CDR3 region has 14 residues. Per the germline V gene, CDR1 is MNHEY and CDR2 is SMNVEV (reference sequence). Trimming removed 4 bases from V and 6 bases from J; junction bases left unmatched: 4. CDR3 in DNA: TGTGCCAGCAGTTCGCTAGCGGGAGGGGGCGAGCAGTACTTC. Its protein is CASSSLAGGGEQYF.

The chain combines TRBV28 with TRBJ2-3; TRBD2 agrees at 8 bases. V lost 6 bases to trimming and J lost 0 bases; unmatched junction nucleotides: 5. The CDR3 loop spans 15 amino acids. Per germline, CDR1 MDHEN and CDR2 SYDVKM. The CDR3 is CASRLAGSSTDTQYF. The CDR3 DNA reads TGTGCCAGCAGATTAGCGGGGTCTAGCACAGATACGCAGTATTTT.

The genes are TRBV2 and TRBJ2-3; D remains unclear. The CDR3 runs to 17 residues. The V gene lost 1 base and the J gene lost 0 bases, with 14 bases spanning the gap. The germline CDR1 and CDR2 sequences are SNHLY and FYNNEI. The CDR3 nucleotides read TGTGCCAGCAGTGAAGGATTGACTCGACCCAGCACAGATACGCAGTATTTT. Translated: CASSEGLTRPSTDTQYF.

The rearrangement joins TRBV28 to TRBJ2-7, with a tentative D call TRBD1 (6 bases). The length of the CDR3 is 14 residues. The germline gives CDR1 MDHEN, CDR2 SYDVKM. Trimming shortened V by 5 bases and J by 2 bases, and 13 bases separated the two germline ends. The CDR3 here is CASSPGQPPYEQYF. CDR3 DNA sequence: TGTGCCAGCAGTCCAGGACAGCCACCCTACGAGCAGTACTTC.

This chain connects TRBV5-6 to TRBJ2-7, with a weak D call TRBD2 (7 bases). Germline V gene sequence: CDR1 SGHDT, CDR2 YYEEEE. The CDR3 has 13 amino acids. V was pared by 0 bases and J by 6 bases, with 10 bases between. CDR3 coding DNA: TGTGCCAGCAGCTTGGGGGGGGGCGGCGAGCAGTACTTC. Translated: CASSLGGGGEQYF.

J is TRBJ2-7 and V is TRBV4-1, with a possible D match to TRBD1 (5 bases). The CDR3 length is 13 residues. Trimming removed 3 bases from V and 3 bases from J, with 9 bases in between. CDR1 and CDR2 (germline): MGHRA, YSYEKL. The CDR3 sequence is CASSQGDSYEQYF. CDR3 in DNA: TGCGCCAGCAGCCAGGGTGACAGCTACGAGCAGTACTTC.

This clone was picked up a small number of times. This chain links TRBV5-6 with TRBJ1-4, with D uncertain. This CDR3 comprises 11 residues. The V end was cut by 1 base, the J end by 8 bases, with 3 bases between. Germline CDR1 and CDR2: SGHDT and YYEEEE. CDR3 residues: CASSLREKLFF. The CDR3 bases are TGTGCCAGCAGCTTGCGGGAAAAACTGTTTTTT.

The V and J genes are TRBV13 and TRBJ2-7; D is ambiguous. Deletions cut 0 bases from V and 6 bases from J, with 12 bases between. Per germline, CDR1 PRHDT and CDR2 FYEKMQ (reference sequence). The CDR3 covers 14 residues. CDR3 sequence (DNA): TGTGCCAGCAGCTTAGGTGGAGATACGGGCGAGCAGTACTTC. Its protein is CASSLGGDTGEQYF.

This clone came up once. J is TRBJ1-3 and V is TRBV4-1, with TRBD1 as a possible D gene (5 bases). The CDR3 is made up of 17 amino acids. Germline values: CDR1 MGHRA, CDR2 YSYEKL. Trimming pared 4 bases from V and 0 bases from J, leaving 16 bases between. The CDR3 DNA is TGCGCCAGCAGCCCGGGGAGGGGAGCCCTCTCTGGAAACACCATATATTTT. It is translated as CASSPGRGALSGNTIYF.